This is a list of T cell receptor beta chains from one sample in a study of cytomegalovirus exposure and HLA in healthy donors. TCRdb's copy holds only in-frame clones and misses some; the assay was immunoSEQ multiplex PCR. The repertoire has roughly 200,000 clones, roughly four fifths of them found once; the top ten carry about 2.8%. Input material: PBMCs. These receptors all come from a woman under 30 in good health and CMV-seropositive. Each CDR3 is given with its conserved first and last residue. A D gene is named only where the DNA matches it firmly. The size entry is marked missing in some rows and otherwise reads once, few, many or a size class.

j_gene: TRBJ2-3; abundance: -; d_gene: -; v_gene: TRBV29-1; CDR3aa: CSAGESTQYF; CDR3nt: TGCAGCGCGGGGGAATCTACGCAGTATTTT
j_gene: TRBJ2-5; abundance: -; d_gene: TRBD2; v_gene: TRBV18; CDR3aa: CASSPTTSGGTQYF; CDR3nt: TGTGCCAGCTCACCAACGACTAGCGGGGGAACCCAGTACTTC
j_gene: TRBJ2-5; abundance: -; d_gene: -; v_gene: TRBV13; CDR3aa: CASGVRSLETQYF; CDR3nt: TGTGCCAGCGGAGTGAGGTCGCTAGAGACCCAGTACTTC
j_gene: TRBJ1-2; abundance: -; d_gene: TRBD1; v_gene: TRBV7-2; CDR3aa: CASSPWDRSSDGYTF; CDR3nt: TGTGCCAGCAGCCCCTGGGACAGATCGTCGGATGGCTACACCTTC
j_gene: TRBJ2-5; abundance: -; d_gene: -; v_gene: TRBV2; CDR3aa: CASSRETQETQYF; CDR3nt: TGTGCCAGCAGTCGGGAGACCCAAGAGACCCAGTACTTC
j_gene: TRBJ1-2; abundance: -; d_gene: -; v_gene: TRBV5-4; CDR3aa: CASSPDGGGAGSYTF; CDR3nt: TGTGCCAGCAGCCCCGACGGTGGCGGGGCGGGTAGCTACACCTTC
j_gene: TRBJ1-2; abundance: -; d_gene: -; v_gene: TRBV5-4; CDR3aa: CASSRAGMAGAGYTF; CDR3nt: TGTGCCAGCAGTCGTGCCGGGATGGCAGGGGCTGGCTACACCTTC
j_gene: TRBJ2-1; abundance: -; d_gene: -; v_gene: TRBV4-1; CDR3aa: CASSQVGGYNEQFF; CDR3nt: TGCGCCAGCAGCCAAGTTGGGGGGTACAATGAGCAGTTCTTC
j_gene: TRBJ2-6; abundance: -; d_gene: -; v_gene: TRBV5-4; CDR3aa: CASSSGGTGANVLTF; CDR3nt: TGTGCCAGCAGCAGTGGCGGTACTGGGGCCAACGTCCTGACTTTC
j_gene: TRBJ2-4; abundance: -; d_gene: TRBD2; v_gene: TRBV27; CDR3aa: CASRERGKNIQYF; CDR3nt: TGTGCCAGCAGGGAGCGGGGTAAAAACATTCAGTACTTC
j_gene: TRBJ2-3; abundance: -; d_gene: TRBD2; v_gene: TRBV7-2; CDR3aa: CASSSVAGGTDTQYF; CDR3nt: TGTGCCAGCAGCTCCGTAGCGGGGGGCACAGATACGCAGTATTTT
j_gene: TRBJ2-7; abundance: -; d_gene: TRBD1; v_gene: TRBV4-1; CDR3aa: CASSHARDRGGQEQYF; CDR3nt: TGCGCCAGCAGCCACGCTCGGGACAGGGGAGGGCAGGAGCAGTACTTC
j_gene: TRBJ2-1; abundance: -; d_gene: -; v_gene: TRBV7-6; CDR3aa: CASSLLEAANNEQFF; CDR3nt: TGTGCCAGCAGCCTCCTGGAGGCAGCTAACAATGAGCAGTTCTTC
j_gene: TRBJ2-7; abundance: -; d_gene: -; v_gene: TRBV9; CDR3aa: CASSPGVGSYEQYF; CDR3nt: TGTGCCAGCAGCCCCGGGGTTGGCTCCTACGAGCAGTACTTC
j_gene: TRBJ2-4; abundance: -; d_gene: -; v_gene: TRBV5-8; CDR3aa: CASSLALAKNIQYF; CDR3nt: TGTGCCAGCAGCTTGGCCTTAGCCAAAAACATTCAGTACTTC
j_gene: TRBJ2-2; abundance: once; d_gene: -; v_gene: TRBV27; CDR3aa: CASSPQGRWDTGELFF; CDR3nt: TGTGCCAGCAGTCCCCAGGGGCGCTGGGACACCGGGGAGCTGTTTTTT
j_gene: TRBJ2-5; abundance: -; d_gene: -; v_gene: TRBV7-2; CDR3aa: CASSPRELETQYF; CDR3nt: TGTGCCAGCAGCCCACGGGAATTAGAGACCCAGTACTTC
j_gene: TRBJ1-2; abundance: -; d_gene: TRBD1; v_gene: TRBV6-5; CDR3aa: CASSYTIKQGNYGYTF; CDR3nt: TGTGCCAGCAGTTACACGATTAAACAGGGGAACTATGGCTACACCTTC
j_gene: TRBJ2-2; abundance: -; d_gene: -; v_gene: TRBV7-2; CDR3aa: CASSSSTGELFF; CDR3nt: TGTGCCAGCAGCAGTAGCACCGGGGAGCTGTTTTTT
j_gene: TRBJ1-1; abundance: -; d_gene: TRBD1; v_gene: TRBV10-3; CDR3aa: CAISGRGRANTEAFF; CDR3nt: TGTGCCATCAGTGGCAGGGGGAGAGCGAACACTGAAGCTTTCTTT
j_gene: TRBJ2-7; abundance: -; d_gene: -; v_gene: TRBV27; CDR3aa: CASSFRGGSYEQYF; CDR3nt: TGTGCCAGCAGTTTTAGAGGTGGCTCCTACGAGCAGTACTTC
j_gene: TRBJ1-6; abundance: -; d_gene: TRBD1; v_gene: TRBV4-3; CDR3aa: CASSQDADRNSSLHF; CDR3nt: TGCGCCAGCAGCCAAGATGCGGACAGGAATTCATCCCTCCACTTT
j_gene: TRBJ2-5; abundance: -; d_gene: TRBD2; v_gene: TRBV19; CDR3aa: CASSPRTSGGQETQYF; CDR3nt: TGTGCCAGTAGTCCCCGGACTAGCGGGGGCCAAGAGACCCAGTACTTC
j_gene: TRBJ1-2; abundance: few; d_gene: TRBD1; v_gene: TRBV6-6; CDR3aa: CASSPRQGMDGYTF; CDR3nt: TGTGCCAGCAGTCCCCGACAGGGCATGGATGGCTACACCTTC
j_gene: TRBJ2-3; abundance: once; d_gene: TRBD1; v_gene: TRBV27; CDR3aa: CASSTMGRGPDTQYF; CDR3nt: TGTGCCAGCAGTACCATGGGCAGGGGGCCAGATACGCAGTATTTT
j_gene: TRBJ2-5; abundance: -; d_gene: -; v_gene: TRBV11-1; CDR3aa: CASSFRQQETQYF; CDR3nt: TGTGCCAGCAGCTTTCGACAGCAAGAGACCCAGTACTTC
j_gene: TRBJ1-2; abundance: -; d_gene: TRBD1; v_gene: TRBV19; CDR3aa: CASSNTGTGTHYGYTF; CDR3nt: TGTGCCAGTAGTAACACCGGGACAGGGACCCACTATGGCTACACCTTC
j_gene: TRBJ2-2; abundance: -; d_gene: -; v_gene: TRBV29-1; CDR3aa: CSGSQGLTGELFF; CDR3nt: TGCAGCGGATCTCAGGGACTCACCGGGGAGCTGTTTTTT
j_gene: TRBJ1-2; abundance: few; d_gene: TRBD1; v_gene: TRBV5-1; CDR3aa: CASSHRTGKTPNRYGYTF; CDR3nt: TGCGCCAGCAGCCATCGGACAGGAAAAACCCCAAATCGCTATGGCTACACCTTC
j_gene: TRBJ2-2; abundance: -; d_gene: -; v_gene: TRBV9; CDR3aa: CASSAQGSTGELFF; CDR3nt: TGTGCCAGCAGCGCTCAGGGGAGCACCGGGGAGCTGTTTTTT
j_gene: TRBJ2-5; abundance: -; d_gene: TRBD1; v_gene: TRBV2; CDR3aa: CASSTGGRETQYF; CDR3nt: TGTGCCAGCAGTACAGGGGGGCGGGAGACCCAGTACTTC
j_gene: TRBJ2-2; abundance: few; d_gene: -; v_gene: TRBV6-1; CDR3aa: CASSPLTGNTGELFF; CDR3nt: TGTGCCAGCAGTCCACTGACAGGGAACACCGGGGAGCTGTTTTTT
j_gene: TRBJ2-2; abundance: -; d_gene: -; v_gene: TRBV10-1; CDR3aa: CASRFGVSGELFF; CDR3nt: TGCGCCAGCCGGTTCGGGGTATCCGGGGAGCTGTTTTTT
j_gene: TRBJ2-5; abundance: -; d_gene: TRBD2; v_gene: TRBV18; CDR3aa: CASSPKLAGVETQYF; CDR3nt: TGTGCCAGCTCCCCGAAACTAGCGGGGGTGGAGACCCAGTACTTC
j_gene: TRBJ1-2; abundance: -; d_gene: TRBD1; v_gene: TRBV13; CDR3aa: CASSLRRDRGKSGYGYTF; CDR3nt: TGTGCCAGCAGCTTACGGCGGGACAGGGGGAAAAGCGGCTATGGCTACACCTTC
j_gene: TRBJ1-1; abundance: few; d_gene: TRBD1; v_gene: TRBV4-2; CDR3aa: CASSLDREKRAFF; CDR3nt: TGTGCCAGCAGCCTAGACAGGGAAAAGCGAGCTTTCTTT
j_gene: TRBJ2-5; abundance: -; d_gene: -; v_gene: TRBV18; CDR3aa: CASSIRQVQETQYF; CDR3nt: TGTGCCAGCTCAATTAGACAGGTTCAAGAGACCCAGTACTTC
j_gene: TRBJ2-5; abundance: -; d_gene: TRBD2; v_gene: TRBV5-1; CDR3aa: CASSLRAGGQETQYF; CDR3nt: TGCGCCAGCAGCTTGAGGGCGGGGGGGCAAGAGACCCAGTACTTC
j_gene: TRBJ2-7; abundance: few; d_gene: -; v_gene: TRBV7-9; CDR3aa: CASSPRPGNEQYF; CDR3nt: TGTGCCAGCAGCCCCCGGCCAGGGAACGAGCAGTACTTC
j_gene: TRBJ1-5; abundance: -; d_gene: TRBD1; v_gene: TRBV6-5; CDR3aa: CASSTTGGNQPQHF; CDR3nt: TGTGCCAGCAGTACGACAGGGGGCAATCAGCCCCAGCATTTT
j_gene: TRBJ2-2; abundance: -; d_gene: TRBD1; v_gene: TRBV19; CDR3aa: CASSIRDRGTGELFF; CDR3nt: TGTGCCAGTAGTATCCGGGACAGGGGTACCGGGGAGCTGTTTTTT
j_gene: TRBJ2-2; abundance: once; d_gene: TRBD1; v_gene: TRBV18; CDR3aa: CASSLDRGSGELFF; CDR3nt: TGTGCCAGCTCCCTTGACAGGGGCAGCGGGGAGCTGTTTTTT
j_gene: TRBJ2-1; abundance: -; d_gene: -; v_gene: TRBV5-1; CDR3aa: CASSRQELGSYNEQFF; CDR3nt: TGCGCCAGCAGCCGGCAGGAACTGGGTTCATACAATGAGCAGTTCTTC
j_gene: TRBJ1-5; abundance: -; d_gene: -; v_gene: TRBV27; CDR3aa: CASRGGGSGQPQHF; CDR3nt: TGTGCCAGCAGAGGGGGTGGTTCCGGTCAGCCCCAGCATTTT
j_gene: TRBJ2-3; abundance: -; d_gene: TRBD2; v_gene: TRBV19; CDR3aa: CASSIPGTSGYTDTQYF; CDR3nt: TGTGCCAGTAGTATCCCCGGGACTAGCGGGTACACAGATACGCAGTATTTT
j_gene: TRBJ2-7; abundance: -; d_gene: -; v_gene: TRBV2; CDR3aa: CASSEGGRGAYEQYF; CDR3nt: TGTGCCAGCAGTGAAGGAGGGAGGGGGGCCTACGAGCAGTACTTC
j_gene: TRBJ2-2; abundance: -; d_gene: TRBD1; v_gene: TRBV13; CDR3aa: CASSPTGGAGTGELFF; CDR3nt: TGTGCCAGCAGTCCGACAGGGGGCGCCGGGACCGGGGAGCTGTTTTTT
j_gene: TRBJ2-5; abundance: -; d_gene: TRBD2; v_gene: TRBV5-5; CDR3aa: CASSLVGLAGARETQYF; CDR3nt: TGTGCCAGCAGCTTGGTTGGGCTAGCGGGGGCTCGAGAGACCCAGTACTTC
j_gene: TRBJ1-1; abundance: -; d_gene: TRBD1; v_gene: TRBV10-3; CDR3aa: CAIAGGVLDTEAFF; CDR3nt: TGTGCCATCGCAGGGGGCGTTTTGGACACTGAAGCTTTCTTT
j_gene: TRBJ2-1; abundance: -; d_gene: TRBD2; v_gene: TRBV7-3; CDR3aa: CASSRSGGGANYNEQFF; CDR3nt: TGTGCCAGCAGCCGAAGTGGCGGGGGAGCGAACTACAATGAGCAGTTCTTC
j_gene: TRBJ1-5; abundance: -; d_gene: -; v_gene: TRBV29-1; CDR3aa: CSVGGANQPQHF; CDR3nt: TGCAGCGTTGGAGGTGCCAATCAGCCCCAGCATTTT
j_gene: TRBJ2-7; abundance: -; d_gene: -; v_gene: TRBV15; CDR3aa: CATSSGPSEKYEQYF; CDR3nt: TGTGCCACCAGCTCAGGGCCCTCCGAGAAGTACGAGCAGTACTTC
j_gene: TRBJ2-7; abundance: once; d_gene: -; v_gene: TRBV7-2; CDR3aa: CASSTRTPTYEQYF; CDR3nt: TGTGCCAGCAGCACCCGGACACCCACCTACGAGCAGTACTTC
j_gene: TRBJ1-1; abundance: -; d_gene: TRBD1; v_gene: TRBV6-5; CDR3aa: CAAHRGRNTEAFF; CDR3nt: TGTGCCGCTCACAGGGGAAGGAACACTGAAGCTTTCTTT
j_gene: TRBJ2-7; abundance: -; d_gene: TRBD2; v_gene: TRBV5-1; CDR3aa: CASSPGGGRAYEQYF; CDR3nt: TGCGCCAGCAGCCCCGGGGGGGGGCGGGCCTACGAGCAGTACTTC